A selection of T cell receptor beta chains follows, all from one sample in a study of shared clonotypes between healthy human individuals. TCRdb keeps only in-frame clones here, not all; method: immunoSEQ multiplex PCR. The sample yields 800,000 to 950,000 clones, just over 95% seen once. Sample: naive CD8+ T cells sorted from blood. These TCRs come from a man aged 30 to 45 in good health. Both conserved end residues are part of each CDR3. A D gene is named only where the DNA matches it firmly. Expanded clones are given a class, and other clones once, few, many or no size at all.

>TRBJ1-1|NA|TRBV29-1|TRBD1
CSVTGTDALNTEAFF
TGCAGCGTTACCGGGACAGACGCTTTGAACACTGAAGCTTTCTTT
>TRBJ2-1|once|TRBV25-1|NA
CASSYYNEQFF
TGTGCCAGCAGTTACTACAATGAGCAGTTCTTC
>TRBJ1-2|NA|TRBV27|TRBD1
CASRVTGGIEGYTF
TGTGCCAGCAGGGTGACAGGGGGGATTGAGGGCTACACCTTC
>TRBJ2-3|NA|TRBV7-9|NA
CASSFGGIYPDTQYF
TGTGCCAGCAGCTTCGGCGGGATTTATCCAGATACGCAGTATTTT
>TRBJ1-1|NA|TRBV4-1|NA
CASSQESGAEAFF
TGCGCCAGCAGCCAAGAATCAGGGGCTGAAGCTTTCTTT
>TRBJ2-3|NA|TRBV15|NA
CATSGYGGGRASDTQYF
TGTGCCACCAGCGGATATGGGGGCGGGAGAGCATCAGATACGCAGTATTTT
>TRBJ1-3|NA|TRBV6-1|NA
CASSVWRGSGNTIYF
TGTGCCAGCAGTGTGTGGAGGGGGTCTGGAAACACCATATATTTT
>TRBJ1-3|NA|TRBV2|NA
CASSPGARYSGNTIYF
TGTGCCAGCAGTCCGGGGGCCAGGTACTCTGGAAACACCATATATTTT
>TRBJ2-1|once|TRBV6-1|NA
CASTSRGSYNEQFF
TGTGCCAGCACGTCGCGGGGCTCCTACAATGAGCAGTTCTTC
>TRBJ2-1|NA|TRBV28|NA
CASLKGTYNEQFF
TGTGCCAGCCTGAAGGGGACCTACAATGAGCAGTTCTTC
>TRBJ2-1|once|TRBV7-7|TRBD1
CASSLRGPSSYNEQFF
TGTGCCAGCAGCTTGAGGGGGCCGAGCTCCTACAATGAGCAGTTCTTC
>TRBJ1-2|NA|TRBV27|TRBD1
CASTAGGHYGYTF
TGTGCCAGCACCGCAGGGGGCCACTATGGCTACACCTTC
>TRBJ1-1|NA|TRBV13|TRBD1
CASSDTGTGDRAFF
TGTGCCAGCAGCGACACCGGGACAGGAGACAGGGCTTTCTTT
>TRBJ2-1|few|TRBV6-5|NA
CASSYGGAEQFF
TGTGCCAGCAGTTACGGGGGGGCTGAGCAGTTCTTC
>TRBJ2-7|NA|TRBV9|NA
CASSPPGSLYYEQYF
TGTGCCAGCAGCCCTCCAGGGTCTCTCTACTACGAGCAGTACTTC
>TRBJ2-7|NA|TRBV6-1|TRBD1
CASSNSDRAHEQYF
TGTGCCAGCAGTAATTCGGACAGGGCGCACGAGCAGTACTTC